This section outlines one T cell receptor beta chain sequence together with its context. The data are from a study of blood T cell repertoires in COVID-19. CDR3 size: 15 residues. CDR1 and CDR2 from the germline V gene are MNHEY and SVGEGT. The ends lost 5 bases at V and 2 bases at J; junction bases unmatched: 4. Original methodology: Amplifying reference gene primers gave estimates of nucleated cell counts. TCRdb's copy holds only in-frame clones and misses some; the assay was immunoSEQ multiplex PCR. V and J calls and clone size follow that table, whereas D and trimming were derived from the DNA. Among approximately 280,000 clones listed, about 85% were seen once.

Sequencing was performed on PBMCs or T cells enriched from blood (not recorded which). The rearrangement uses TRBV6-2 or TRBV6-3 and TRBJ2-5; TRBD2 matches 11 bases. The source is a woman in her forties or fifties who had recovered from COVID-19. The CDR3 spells CASSPGLAEQETQYF. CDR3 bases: TGTGCCAGCAGTCCGGGACTAGCGGAACAAGAGACCCAGTACTTC.